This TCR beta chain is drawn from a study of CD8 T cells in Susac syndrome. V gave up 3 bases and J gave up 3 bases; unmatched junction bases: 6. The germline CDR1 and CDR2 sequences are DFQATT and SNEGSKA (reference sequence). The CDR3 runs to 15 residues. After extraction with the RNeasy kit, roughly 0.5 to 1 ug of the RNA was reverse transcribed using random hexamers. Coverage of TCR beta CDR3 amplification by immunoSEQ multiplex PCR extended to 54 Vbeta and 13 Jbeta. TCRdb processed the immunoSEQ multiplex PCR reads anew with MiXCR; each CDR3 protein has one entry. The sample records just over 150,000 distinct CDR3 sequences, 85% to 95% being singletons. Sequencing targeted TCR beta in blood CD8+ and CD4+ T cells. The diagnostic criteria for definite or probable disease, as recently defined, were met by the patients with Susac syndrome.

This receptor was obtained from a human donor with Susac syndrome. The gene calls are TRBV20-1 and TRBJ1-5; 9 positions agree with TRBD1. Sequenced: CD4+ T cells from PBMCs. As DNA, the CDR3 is TGCAGTGCTAGCCCACAGGGGGCAATCAATCAGCCCCAGCATTTT. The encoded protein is CSASPQGAINQPQHF.